A selection of T cell receptor beta chains follows, all from one sample in a study of chemoradiotherapy in HPV16-positive cancers. TCRdb's copy holds only in-frame clones and misses some; the assay was immunoSEQ multiplex PCR. In the table there are roughly 32,000 clones, 80% to 90% of which are singletons. Sequences were derived from blood, sampled from a patient who underwent chemoradiotherapy. These receptors were obtained from a human donor with HPV-associated anogenital cancer. Both conserved end residues are part of each CDR3. The D gene is left open where the match is weak. Clone size, where shown, is once, few, many, or a class for clones that have expanded.

size,V,J,D,CDR3,DNA
once,TRBV30,TRBJ2-1,NA,CAWRGYYNEQFF,TGTGCCTGGAGGGGGTATTACAATGAGCAGTTCTTC
once,TRBV25-1,TRBJ2-2,NA,CASGAGGNTGELFF,TGTGCCAGCGGGGCCGGAGGGAACACCGGGGAGCTGTTTTTT
NA,TRBV2,TRBJ1-5,TRBD1,CATTGQGGNQPQHF,TGTGCCACCACTGGACAGGGAGGCAATCAGCCCCAGCATTTT
NA,TRBV7-2,TRBJ1-5,NA,CASSPDDRQPQHF,TGTGCCAGCAGCCCCGATGATAGGCAGCCCCAGCATTTT
NA,TRBV30,TRBJ2-7,TRBD1,CAWDEGQGAAYEQYF,TGTGCCTGGGACGAAGGGCAGGGGGCTGCCTACGAGCAGTACTTC
NA,TRBV7-3,TRBJ2-7,NA,CASSLIAGTYEQYF,TGTGCCAGCAGCTTAATCGCCGGAACCTACGAGCAGTACTTC
NA,TRBV2,TRBJ1-5,NA,CASSEIRGNQPQHF,TGTGCCAGCAGTGAAATCAGGGGCAATCAGCCCCAGCATTTT
NA,TRBV6-6,TRBJ2-7,TRBD2,CASSWTSGRSYEQYF,TGTGCCAGCAGCTGGACTAGCGGGAGGTCCTACGAGCAGTACTTC
NA,TRBV9,TRBJ2-1,NA,CASSPGGPPYNEQFF,TGTGCCAGCAGCCCCGGGGGCCCTCCCTACAATGAGCAGTTCTTC
NA,TRBV7-2,TRBJ2-1,NA,CASSRAGDGGRNEQFF,TGTGCCAGCAGCCGCGCCGGGGACGGAGGGCGCAATGAGCAGTTCTTC
NA,TRBV6-1,TRBJ2-6,NA,CASSREGAGANVLTF,TGTGCCAGCAGCAGAGAAGGGGCTGGGGCCAACGTCCTGACTTTC
NA,TRBV7-9,TRBJ1-5,TRBD1,CASSQGGIGQPQHF,TGTGCCAGCAGCCAGGGGGGAATAGGTCAGCCCCAGCATTTT
NA,TRBV5-1,TRBJ2-2,TRBD1,CASRAGTGIVGELFF,TGCGCCAGCAGGGCCGGGACAGGGATCGTCGGGGAGCTGTTTTTT
NA,TRBV27,TRBJ1-1,NA,CASSPSPGASGNTEAFF,TGTGCCAGCAGTCCCTCCCCAGGGGCGAGTGGAAACACTGAAGCTTTCTTT
NA,TRBV6-6,TRBJ2-2,NA,CASSYADTGELFF,TGTGCCAGCAGTTACGCGGACACCGGGGAGCTGTTTTTT
NA,TRBV2,TRBJ1-2,TRBD1,CASRRTGGNGGYTF,TGTGCCAGCAGAAGGACAGGGGGCAATGGTGGCTACACCTTC
NA,TRBV9,TRBJ2-3,NA,CASTRELTDTQYF,TGTGCCAGCACCCGGGAACTCACAGATACGCAGTATTTT
NA,TRBV19,TRBJ2-1,TRBD2,CASGFGLAGGSLYNEQFF,TGTGCCAGCGGTTTTGGGCTAGCGGGAGGGTCCCTTTACAATGAGCAGTTCTTC
NA,TRBV4-3,TRBJ2-1,NA,CASSQDPLREDRVF,TGCGCCAGCAGCCAAGATCCTTTGCGGGAGGACAGGGTCTTC
NA,TRBV2,TRBJ2-2,NA,CASSELRATGELFF,TGTGCCAGCAGTGAATTGCGGGCAACCGGGGAGCTGTTTTTT
NA,TRBV5-6,TRBJ2-7,TRBD2,CASSGLAVSYEQYF,TGTGCCAGCAGCGGACTAGCGGTTTCCTACGAGCAGTACTTC
NA,TRBV7-9,TRBJ1-4,NA,CASSLVGGLEKLFF,TGTGCCAGCAGCTTAGTGGGGGGACTGGAAAAACTGTTTTTT
NA,TRBV9,TRBJ2-2,TRBD2,CASSVDPSGGTGELFF,TGTGCCAGCAGCGTAGATCCTAGCGGGGGGACCGGGGAGCTGTTTTTT
NA,TRBV2,TRBJ2-2,NA,CASSRTESNTGELFF,TGTGCCAGCAGCCGGACAGAGTCGAACACCGGGGAGCTGTTTTTT
NA,TRBV6-6,TRBJ2-2,TRBD2,CATLSGRRNTGELFF,TGTGCCACCCTGAGCGGGAGACGGAACACCGGGGAGCTGTTTTTT
NA,TRBV6-5,TRBJ1-6,TRBD1,CASSRDRDSPLHF,TGTGCCAGCAGTCGGGACAGGGACTCACCCCTCCACTTT
NA,TRBV6-5,TRBJ2-3,NA,CASSYSGFSTDTQYF,TGTGCCAGCAGTTACTCAGGGTTCAGCACAGATACGCAGTATTTT
NA,TRBV27,TRBJ2-3,TRBD2,CASSRGLGTDTQYF,TGTGCCAGCTCGAGGGGACTAGGCACAGATACGCAGTATTTT
once,TRBV7-6,TRBJ1-2,NA,CASSLARVTANRHYGYTF,TGTGCCAGCAGCTTAGCGCGGGTGACGGCTAACAGGCACTATGGCTACACCTTC
NA,TRBV4-3,TRBJ1-4,TRBD1,CASSQGGQGYEKLFF,TGCGCCAGCAGCCAAGGGGGACAGGGGTATGAAAAACTGTTTTTT
NA,TRBV5-6,TRBJ1-4,NA,CASSLRDEKLFF,TGTGCCAGCAGCTTGAGGGATGAAAAACTGTTTTTT
NA,TRBV2,TRBJ1-5,NA,CASGAVPASLSGSDQPQHF,TGTGCCAGCGGCGCGGTCCCAGCCAGTCTATCCGGATCGGATCAGCCCCAGCATTTT
few,TRBV19,TRBJ1-3,NA,CASSIVPDNSGNTIYF,TGTGCCAGTAGTATAGTGCCCGACAACTCTGGAAACACCATATATTTT
NA,TRBV7-6,TRBJ2-5,NA,CASSPLGGRGETQYF,TGTGCCAGCAGCCCACTGGGGGGCAGGGGGGAGACCCAGTACTTC
NA,TRBV6-5,TRBJ1-3,NA,CASSLDRFSGNTIYF,TGTGCCAGCAGCCTTGACAGGTTTTCTGGAAACACCATATATTTT
NA,TRBV7-2,TRBJ1-6,NA,CASSPVSTGSYNSPLHF,TGTGCCAGCAGCCCTGTGTCGACAGGCTCCTATAATTCACCCCTCCACTTT
NA,TRBV5-1,TRBJ1-1,NA,CASSLTGFGEGTEAFF,TGCGCCAGCAGCTTGACAGGGTTCGGGGAGGGGACTGAAGCTTTCTTT
NA,TRBV11-3,TRBJ2-7,TRBD1,CASSRPRDRVYEQYF,TGTGCCAGCAGCCGCCCCCGGGACAGGGTTTACGAGCAGTACTTC
NA,TRBV27,TRBJ2-7,TRBD2,CASSGGVAYEQYF,TGTGCCAGCAGTGGGGGGGTCGCGTACGAGCAGTACTTC
NA,TRBV10-3,TRBJ1-2,TRBD1,CAISESGQGANGYTF,TGTGCCATCAGTGAGTCGGGACAGGGGGCAAATGGCTACACCTTC
NA,TRBV21-1,TRBJ1-3,NA,CARTSGGEYTIYF,TGTGCCAGAACATCGGGGGGGGAATACACCATATATTTT
NA,TRBV5-6,TRBJ1-5,NA,CASSLGGGPQPQHF,TGTGCCAGCAGCTTGGGCGGGGGACCCCAGCCCCAGCATTTT
NA,TRBV6-1,TRBJ2-5,NA,CASSPPGQYYF,TGTGCCAGCAGCCCCCCAGGACAGTACTACTTC
NA,TRBV12-1,TRBJ1-5,NA,CASSSRQPQHF,TGTGCCAGCAGCTCGCGTCAGCCCCAGCATTTT
NA,TRBV5-1,TRBJ2-2,NA,CASSAGQINTGELFF,TGCGCCAGCAGCGCTGGACAGATCAACACCGGGGAGCTGTTTTTT
once,TRBV13,TRBJ1-4,NA,CASSLGRGLSATNEKLFF,TGTGCCAGCAGCTTAGGCCGGGGGCTTTCGGCGACTAATGAAAAACTGTTTTTT
NA,TRBV7-9,TRBJ1-1,NA,CASSFSTGTVMNTEAFF,TGTGCCAGCAGCTTTAGTACCGGGACGGTCATGAACACTGAAGCTTTCTTT
NA,TRBV30,TRBJ1-5,NA,CAWSPGLNQPQHF,TGTGCCTGGAGTCCCGGACTGAATCAGCCCCAGCATTTT
NA,TRBV7-6,TRBJ2-5,NA,CASSFGQETQYF,TGTGCCAGCAGCTTTGGGCAAGAGACCCAGTACTTC
NA,TRBV7-6,TRBJ1-3,TRBD1,CASSLGQGIGTGNTIYF,TGTGCCAGCAGCTTAGGACAGGGGATCGGAACTGGAAACACCATATATTTT
NA,TRBV19,TRBJ2-7,NA,CASSQGYEQYF,TGTGCCAGTAGCCAGGGCTACGAGCAGTACTTC
NA,TRBV7-9,TRBJ1-6,NA,CASSPQGTYNSPLHF,TGTGCCAGCAGCCCACAGGGAACCTATAATTCACCCCTCCACTTT
NA,TRBV5-6,TRBJ1-2,NA,CASSFGQKANYGYTF,TGTGCCAGCAGCTTTGGGCAGAAAGCTAACTATGGCTACACCTTC
NA,TRBV9,TRBJ2-5,TRBD2,CASSVGTSGGHQETQYF,TGTGCCAGCAGCGTAGGGACTAGCGGGGGGCACCAAGAGACCCAGTACTTC
few,TRBV4-1,TRBJ2-7,TRBD1,CASSQGSLDRTYEQYF,TGCGCCAGCAGCCAAGGGTCATTGGACAGGACCTACGAGCAGTACTTC